These T cell receptor beta chains were read from a single sample in a study of T cells after yellow fever vaccination. Each CDR3 protein is one row after TCRdb ran MiXCR on the 5' RACE reads. The sample holds a few hundred thousand distinct CDR3 sequences, 8% to 10% seen once. Sequenced here: PBMCs, sampled on the day of the first yellow fever vaccination. The receptors come from a man between 18 and 29 years old who received the YFV17D yellow fever vaccine. CDR3s include the opening cysteine and the closing phenylalanine or tryptophan. The D gene is left open where the match is weak. Not every row has a clone size; where given, it reads once, few, many or a size class.

size,J,D,V,CDR3,DNA
NA,TRBJ2-1,NA,TRBV11-2,CASSTDGRFGDEQFF,TGTGCCAGCAGCACAGACGGGCGCTTTGGGGATGAGCAGTTCTTC
NA,TRBJ2-7,NA,TRBV7-2,CASKQDYEQYF,TGTGCCAGCAAGCAGGATTACGAGCAGTACTTC
NA,TRBJ2-3,TRBD1,TRBV29-1,CSVGDRGLNTQYF,TGCAGCGTTGGGGACAGGGGGCTGAATACGCAGTATTTT
few,TRBJ1-1,NA,TRBV18,CASSPSGRWNTEAFF,TGTGCCAGCTCACCCTCGGGACGGTGGAACACTGAAGCTTTCTTT
few,TRBJ2-5,NA,TRBV6-2/TRBV6-3,CASSFTLRLVEEETQYF,TGTGCCAGCAGTTTCACCCTACGACTAGTAGAAGAGGAGACCCAGTACTTC
many,TRBJ2-1,NA,TRBV10-3,CAIASGQRLMAYNEQFF,TGTGCCATCGCTTCGGGACAAAGATTAATGGCCTACAATGAGCAGTTCTTC
NA,TRBJ1-2,NA,TRBV29-1,CSVESTHRLRGYGYTF,TGCAGCGTTGAAAGTACCCATAGGTTGAGAGGTTATGGCTACACCTTC
NA,TRBJ2-1,TRBD2,TRBV6-2/TRBV6-3,CASSYSHGGSGGAIRYNEQFF,TGTGCCAGCAGTTACTCACACGGAGGGAGCGGGGGGGCCATCCGCTACAATGAGCAGTTCTTC
NA,TRBJ2-7,TRBD2,TRBV27,CASSPGGRGSSYEQYF,TGTGCCAGCAGTCCCGGAGGGCGGGGGTCCTCCTACGAGCAGTACTTC
few,TRBJ2-5,TRBD1,TRBV27,CASSLWLGQETQYF,TGTGCCAGCAGTTTATGGTTGGGACAGGAGACCCAGTACTTC
few,TRBJ2-1,NA,TRBV4-3,CASSQEWIGYNEQFF,TGCGCCAGCAGCCAAGAGTGGATAGGATACAATGAGCAGTTCTTC
few,TRBJ1-5,NA,TRBV6-1,CASSPPGGANQPQHF,TGTGCCAGCAGCCCTCCTGGAGGGGCTAATCAGCCCCAGCATTTT
few,TRBJ1-5,NA,TRBV20-1,CSARDGQLSNQPQHF,TGCAGTGCTAGAGATGGACAGTTAAGCAATCAGCCCCAGCATTTT
NA,TRBJ2-3,TRBD2,TRBV7-9,CANEALAGGLTDTQYF,TGTGCCAACGAAGCGCTAGCGGGGGGACTCACAGATACGCAGTATTTT
many,TRBJ2-5,NA,TRBV12-3/TRBV12-4,CASSPTRTSETQYF,TGTGCCAGCAGTCCTACTAGGACGTCAGAGACCCAGTACTTC
many,TRBJ2-1,NA,TRBV4-3,CASSQGVGSYNEQFF,TGCGCCAGCAGCCAAGGGGTAGGCTCCTACAATGAGCAGTTCTTC
few,TRBJ2-2,TRBD1,TRBV5-1,CASSLVPTDRVVTGELFF,TGCGCCAGCAGCTTGGTACCCACGGACAGGGTGGTGACCGGGGAGCTGTTTTTT
many,TRBJ1-2,NA,TRBV12-3/TRBV12-4,CASSDTQGLTGYTF,TGTGCCAGCAGCGATACACAGGGATTGACTGGCTACACCTTC
many,TRBJ1-1,NA,TRBV5-1,CASSMTTLNTEAFF,TGCGCCAGCAGTATGACGACGCTGAACACTGAAGCTTTCTTT
few,TRBJ2-1,TRBD2,TRBV5-1,CASSVLAGDGNEQFF,TGCGCCAGCAGCGTGCTAGCGGGGGACGGCAATGAGCAGTTCTTC
few,TRBJ1-5,NA,TRBV4-1,CASSNDLARLGQPQHF,TGCGCCAGCAGTAACGACCTTGCAAGATTAGGGCAGCCCCAGCATTTT
NA,TRBJ2-1,NA,TRBV20-1,CSARGGTRNEQFF,TGCAGTGCTAGGGGGGGTACTAGGAATGAGCAGTTCTTC
few,TRBJ2-5,TRBD1,TRBV6-1,CASSKTGTGETQYF,TGTGCCAGCAGTAAGACAGGGACGGGGGAGACCCAGTACTTC
few,TRBJ1-2,NA,TRBV7-2,CASSPGILNYGYTF,TGTGCCAGCAGCCCAGGGATTCTTAACTATGGCTACACCTTC
NA,TRBJ1-1,TRBD1,TRBV7-9,CASSPQGTEAFF,TGTGCCAGCAGCCCACAGGGGACTGAAGCTTTCTTT
many,TRBJ1-2,NA,TRBV10-3,CAISGSSGLYGYTF,TGTGCCATCAGCGGTTCCTCAGGGCTGTATGGCTACACCTTC
few,TRBJ1-1,NA,TRBV29-1,CSGYLTGRTEAFF,TGCAGCGGATACCTTACGGGGCGGACAGAAGCTTTCTTT
few,TRBJ2-1,NA,TRBV9,CASSQSPDTYNEQFF,TGTGCCAGCAGCCAAAGCCCCGACACCTACAATGAGCAGTTCTTC
many,TRBJ2-3,NA,TRBV29-1,CSVDPRDTDTQYF,TGCAGCGTTGACCCCCGGGACACAGATACGCAGTATTTT
NA,TRBJ2-3,NA,TRBV4-1,CASSQDATDTQYF,TGCGCCAGCAGCCAAGACGCCACAGATACGCAGTATTTT
NA,TRBJ1-1,NA,TRBV9,CASSDGQRNTEAFF,TGTGCCAGCAGCGACGGACAGAGGAACACTGAAGCTTTCTTT
many,TRBJ1-3,NA,TRBV9,CASSVGSEGTIYF,TGTGCCAGCAGCGTAGGTTCGGAGGGGACCATATATTTT
NA,TRBJ2-3,NA,TRBV4-3,CASSQDRPGAGTDTQYF,TGCGCCAGCAGCCAAGATCGACCGGGGGCCGGCACAGATACGCAGTATTTT
many,TRBJ2-3,TRBD2,TRBV5-1,CASSPTSGGITDTQYF,TGCGCCAGCAGCCCAACTAGCGGGGGAATCACAGATACGCAGTATTTT
NA,TRBJ1-5,NA,TRBV30,CAWGVGQPQHF,TGTGCCTGGGGGGTTGGACAGCCCCAGCATTTT
few,TRBJ2-3,NA,TRBV7-9,CASSQSMGGGTDTQYF,TGTGCCAGCAGCCAAAGTATGGGCGGGGGCACAGATACGCAGTATTTT
NA,TRBJ2-3,NA,TRBV6-5,CASSYRGAGNTQYF,TGTGCCAGCAGTTACAGGGGGGCCGGGAATACGCAGTATTTT
few,TRBJ2-4,NA,TRBV9,CASSVGGGDIQYF,TGTGCCAGCAGCGTAGGAGGGGGGGACATTCAGTACTTC
NA,TRBJ2-2,TRBD1,TRBV28,CASTLGLGQAGELFF,TGTGCCAGCACCTTGGGTCTCGGACAGGCCGGGGAGCTGTTTTTT
few,TRBJ2-4,NA,TRBV4-3,CASSQIPGPNIQYF,TGCGCCAGCAGCCAAATCCCGGGACCCAACATTCAGTACTTC
many,TRBJ1-2,NA,TRBV20-1,CSARDNNYGYTF,TGCAGTGCTAGGGACAATAACTATGGCTACACCTTC
NA,TRBJ2-3,NA,TRBV20-1,CSEINPGESTDTQYF,TGCAGTGAGATAAATCCTGGGGAGTCCACAGATACGCAGTATTTT